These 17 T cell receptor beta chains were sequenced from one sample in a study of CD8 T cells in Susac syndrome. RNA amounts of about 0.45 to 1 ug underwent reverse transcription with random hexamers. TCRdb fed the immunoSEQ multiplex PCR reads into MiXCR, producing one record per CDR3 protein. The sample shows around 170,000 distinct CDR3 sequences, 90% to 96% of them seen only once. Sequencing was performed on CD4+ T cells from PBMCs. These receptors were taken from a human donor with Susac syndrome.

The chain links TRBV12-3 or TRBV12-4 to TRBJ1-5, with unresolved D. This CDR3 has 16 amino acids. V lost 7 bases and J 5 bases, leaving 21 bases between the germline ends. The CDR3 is CASTLRLGWVDQPQHF. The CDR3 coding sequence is TGTGCCAGCACCCTACGTCTAGGGTGGGTCGATCAGCCCCAGCATTTT.

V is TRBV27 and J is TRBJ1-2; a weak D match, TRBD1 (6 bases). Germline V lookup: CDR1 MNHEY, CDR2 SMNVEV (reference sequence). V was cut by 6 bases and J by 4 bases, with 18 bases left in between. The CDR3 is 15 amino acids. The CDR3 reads CASRPAGTRLYGYTF. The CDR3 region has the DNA TGTGCCAGCAGGCCCGCTGGGACACGACTCTATGGCTACACCTTC.

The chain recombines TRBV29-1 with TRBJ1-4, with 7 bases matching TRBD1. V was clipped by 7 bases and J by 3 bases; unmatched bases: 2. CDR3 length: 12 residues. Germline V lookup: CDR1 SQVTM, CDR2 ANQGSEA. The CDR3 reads CSGGTANEKLFF. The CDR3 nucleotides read TGCAGCGGCGGGACAGCTAATGAAAAACTGTTTTTT.

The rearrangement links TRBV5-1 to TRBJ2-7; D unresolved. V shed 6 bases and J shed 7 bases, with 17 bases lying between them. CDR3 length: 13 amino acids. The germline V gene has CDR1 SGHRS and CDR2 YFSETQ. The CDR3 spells CASNLDRSGEQYF. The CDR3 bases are TGCGCCAGCAACCTAGACCGGTCCGGGGAGCAGTACTTC.

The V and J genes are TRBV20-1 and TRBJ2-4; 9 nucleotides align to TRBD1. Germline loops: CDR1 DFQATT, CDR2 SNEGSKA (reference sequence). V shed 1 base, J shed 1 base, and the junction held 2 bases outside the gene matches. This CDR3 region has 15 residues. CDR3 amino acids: CSARVGQGAKNIQYF. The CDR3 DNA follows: TGCAGTGCTAGAGTGGGACAGGGTGCCAAAAACATTCAGTACTTC.

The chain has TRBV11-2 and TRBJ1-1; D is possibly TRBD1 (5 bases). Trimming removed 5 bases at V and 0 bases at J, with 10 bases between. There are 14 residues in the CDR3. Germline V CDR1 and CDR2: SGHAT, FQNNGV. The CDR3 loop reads CASSDSLMNTEAFF. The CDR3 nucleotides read TGTGCCAGCAGCGACAGCCTGATGAACACTGAAGCTTTCTTT.

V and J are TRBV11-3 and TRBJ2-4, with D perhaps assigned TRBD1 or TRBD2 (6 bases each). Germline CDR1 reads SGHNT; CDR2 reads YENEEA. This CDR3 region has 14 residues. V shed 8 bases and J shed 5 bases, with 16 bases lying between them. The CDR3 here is CASSEGGGENIQYF. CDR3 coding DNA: TGTGCCAGCTCTGAGGGGGGCGGGGAAAACATTCAGTACTTC.

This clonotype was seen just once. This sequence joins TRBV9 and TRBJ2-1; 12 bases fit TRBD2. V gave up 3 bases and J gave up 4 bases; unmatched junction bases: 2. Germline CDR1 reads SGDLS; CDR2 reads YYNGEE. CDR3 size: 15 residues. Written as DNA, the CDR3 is TGTGCCAGCAGCGCTAGCGGGGGGGCGTACAATGAGCAGTTCTTC. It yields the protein CASSASGGAYNEQFF.

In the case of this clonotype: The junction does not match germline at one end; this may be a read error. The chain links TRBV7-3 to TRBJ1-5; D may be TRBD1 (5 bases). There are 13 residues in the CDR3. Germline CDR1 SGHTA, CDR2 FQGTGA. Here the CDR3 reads CASSLTDNHPQHF. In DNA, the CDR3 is TGTGCCAGCAGCTTAACGGACAATCACCCCCAGCATTTT.

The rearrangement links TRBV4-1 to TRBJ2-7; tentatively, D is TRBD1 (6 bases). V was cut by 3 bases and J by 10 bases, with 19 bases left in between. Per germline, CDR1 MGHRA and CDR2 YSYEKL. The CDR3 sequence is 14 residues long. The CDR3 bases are TGCGCCAGCAGCCAGGACGAAAGACAGGTTCGACAGTACTTC. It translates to CASSQDERQVRQYF.

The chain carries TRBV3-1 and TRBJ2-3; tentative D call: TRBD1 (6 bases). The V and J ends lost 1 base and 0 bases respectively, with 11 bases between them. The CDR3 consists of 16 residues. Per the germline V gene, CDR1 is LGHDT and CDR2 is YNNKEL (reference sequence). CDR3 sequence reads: CASSQVRDTSTDTQYF. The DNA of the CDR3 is TGTGCCAGCAGCCAAGTTCGGGACACAAGCACAGATACGCAGTATTTT.

The DNA for the CDR3 is TGTGCCAGCAGCTTGGTCGGAGGGGGCAACACTGAAGCTTTCTTT. Its protein is CASSLVGGGNTEAFF. This chain joins TRBV5-4 and TRBJ1-1, with 7 bases matching TRBD1. J gave up 2 bases and V 0 bases, and 4 bases lay outside the gene matches. Germline CDR1 reads SGHNT; CDR2 reads YYREEE (reference sequence). The CDR3 contains 15 residues.

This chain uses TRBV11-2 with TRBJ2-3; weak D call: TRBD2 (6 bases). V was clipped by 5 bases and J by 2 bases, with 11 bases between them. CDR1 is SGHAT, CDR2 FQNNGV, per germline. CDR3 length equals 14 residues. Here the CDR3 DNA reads TGTGCCAGCAGCCCGGGGGTGAACACAGATACGCAGTATTTT. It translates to CASSPGVNTDTQYF.

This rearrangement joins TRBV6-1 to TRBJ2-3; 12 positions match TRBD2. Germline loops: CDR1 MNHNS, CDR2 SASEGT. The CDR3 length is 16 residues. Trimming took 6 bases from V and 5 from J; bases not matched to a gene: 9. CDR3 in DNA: TGTGCCAGCAGACCGCTAGCGGGGGGGCAGGGAGATACGCAGTATTTT. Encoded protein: CASRPLAGGQGDTQYF.

CDR3 region: CSGEGGTGELFF. DNA of the CDR3: TGCAGCGGTGAGGGGGGAACCGGGGAGCTGTTTTTT. The rearrangement joins TRBV29-1 to TRBJ2-2, with D perhaps given as TRBD1 or TRBD2 (6 bases each). With 7 bases removed from V and 5 bases from J, the gap between germline ends came to 11 bases. Germline CDR1 SQVTM, CDR2 ANQGSEA. The CDR3 has 12 amino acids.

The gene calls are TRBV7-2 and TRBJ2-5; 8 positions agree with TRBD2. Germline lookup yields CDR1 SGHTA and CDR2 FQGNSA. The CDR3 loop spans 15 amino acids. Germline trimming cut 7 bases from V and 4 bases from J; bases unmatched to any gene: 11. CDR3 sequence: CASTPDTGGGETQYF. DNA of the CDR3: TGTGCCAGCACCCCAGATACGGGGGGGGGAGAGACCCAGTACTTC.

The CDR3 protein is CASSHRTSGGMNIQYF. The CDR3 bases are TGTGCCAGCAGTCATCGGACTAGCGGGGGTATGAACATTCAGTACTTC. The chain couples TRBV12-3 or TRBV12-4 to TRBJ2-4, with TRBD2 matching over 13 bases. V trimming: 5 bases; J trimming: 7 bases; junction bases outside the gene matches: 8. This CDR3 region has 16 residues.